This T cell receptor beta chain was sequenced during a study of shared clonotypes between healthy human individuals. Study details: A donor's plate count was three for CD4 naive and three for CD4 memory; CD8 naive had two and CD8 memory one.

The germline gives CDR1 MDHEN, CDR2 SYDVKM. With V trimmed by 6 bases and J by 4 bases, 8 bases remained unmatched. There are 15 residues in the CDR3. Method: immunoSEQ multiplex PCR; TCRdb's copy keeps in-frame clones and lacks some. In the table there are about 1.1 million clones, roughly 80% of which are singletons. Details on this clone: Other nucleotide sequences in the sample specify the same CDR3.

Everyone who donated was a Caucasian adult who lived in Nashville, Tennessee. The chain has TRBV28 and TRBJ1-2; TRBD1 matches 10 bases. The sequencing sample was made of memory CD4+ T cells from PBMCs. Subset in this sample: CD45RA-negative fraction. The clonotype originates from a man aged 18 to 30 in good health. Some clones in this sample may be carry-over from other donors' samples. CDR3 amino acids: CASSPGTGVFYGYTF. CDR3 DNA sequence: TGTGCCAGCAGCCCCGGGACAGGGGTTTTCTATGGCTACACCTTC.